The 5 T cell receptor beta chains below come from one sample, sequenced in a study of OX40 agonist ivuxolimab in advanced cancers. Library preparation employed the immunoSEQ multiplex PCR assay. The immuneACCESS repertoire file appears here via TCRdb, limited to in-frame rearrangements. These files lack a portion of the clones; in checked studies, under half of the deficit traces to unresolved V genes, and the cause of the others is not known. The sample table lists about 26,000 clones, about 88% of them with a count of one. The ten biggest clones cover 20% to 25% of the sample. The source was CD4+ or CD8+ T cells sorted from blood, collected in a trial of the OX40 agonist ivuxolimab. These receptors were collected from an adult with an advanced solid tumor such as melanoma, head and neck, liver or kidney cancer.

The J gene is TRBJ1-1, the V gene TRBV15; D remains ambiguous. In germline, CDR1 is LNHNV, CDR2 YYDKDF (reference sequence). The CDR3 contains 14 residues. V was cut by 5 bases and J by 1 base, with 11 bases left in between. In DNA form, the CDR3 reads TGTGCCACCAGCCTGAGGCGAGGGAACACTGAAGCTTTCTTT. This encodes CATSLRRGNTEAFF.

The CDR3 loop reads CATLPRGSYNEQFF. The CDR3 bases are TGTGCCACGCTCCCGAGGGGCTCCTACAATGAGCAGTTCTTC. The chain has TRBV19 and TRBJ2-1, with D perhaps being TRBD1 or TRBD2 (5 bases each). The length of the CDR3 is 14 residues. The germline CDR1 and CDR2 sequences are LNHDA and SQIVND (reference sequence). Trimming pared 10 bases from V and 0 bases from J, leaving 13 bases between.

This chain connects TRBV27 to TRBJ1-2, with 9 nucleotides matching TRBD1. The J segment lost 7 bases and the V segment lost 2 bases, leaving 5 bases of the junction unmatched. This CDR3 contains 14 residues. Per the germline V gene, CDR1 is MNHEY and CDR2 is SMNVEV (reference sequence). The CDR3 is CASSLIGTGIGYTF. The CDR3 DNA follows: TGTGCCAGCAGTTTAATAGGGACAGGGATTGGCTACACCTTC.

The V gene is TRBV27, the J gene TRBJ2-2, with 9 bases matching TRBD2. Germline values: CDR1 MNHEY, CDR2 SMNVEV (reference sequence). The trim removed 5 bases at V and 6 bases at J, leaving 1 base unmatched. This CDR3 region has 13 residues. The CDR3: CASSRLAAGELFF. Here the CDR3 DNA reads TGTGCCAGCAGTCGACTAGCGGCCGGGGAGCTGTTTTTT.

The genes are TRBV28 and TRBJ2-1, with D perhaps matching TRBD2 (5 bases). This CDR3 is 17 amino acids long. V lost 4 bases to trimming and J lost 0 bases, with 16 bases between them. CDR1 MDHEN and CDR2 SYDVKM come from the germline V gene. CDR3 bases: TGTGCCAGCAGTTATTACGCGGACTTAACCTCCTACAATGAGCAGTTCTTC. Translation: CASSYYADLTSYNEQFF.